The table lists the clone carrying this T cell receptor beta chain with many counts. Antigen unknown. Germline CDR1 reads KGHSH; CDR2 reads LQKENI. The CDR3 has 14 amino acids. V lost 6 bases, J lost 5 bases, and 8 bases stayed unmatched. This sample was taken from a study of spatial heterogeneity in lung cancer. Findings and caveats of the study: The number of expanded tumor alpha and beta chains correlated with mutation number.

TCRdb re-called the 5' RACE reads through MiXCR, storing one row per CDR3 protein. The repertoire holds over 10,000 distinct CDR3 sequences, with about 4% as singletons. Time point defined: sample taken at primary tumor resection. The starting material was lung tumor tissue, obtained at surgery. The genes are TRBV18 and TRBJ2-5, with TRBD1 matching over 8 bases. The sequence was collected from a male donor with early-stage non-small cell lung cancer. For the CDR3, the DNA is TGTGCCAGCTCCGTGACAGGGGATCCGGAGACCCAGTACTTC. It encodes CASSVTGDPETQYF. The entire variable domain, with the rest obtained from reference TRBV18 and TRBJ2-5, is as follows: NAGVMQNPRHLVRRRGQEARLRCSPMKGHSHVYWYRQLPEEGLKFMVYLQKENIIDESGMPKERFSAEFPKEGPSILRIQQVVRGDSAAYFCASSVTGDPETQYFGPGTRLLVL.